The entry below describes one TCR beta chain. The antigen is unknown. This entry belongs to a study of T cell responses to AZD1222 COVID-19 vaccine. Libraries were prepared by immunoSEQ multiplex PCR; TCRdb keeps only in-frame clonotypes and omits some of them. The sample has some 110,000 clones, approximately 85% seen once. Study-wide results and limits: Regions 160-218 and 743-854 held dominance among vaccine-associated CD4 TCRs, which spanned spike.

There are 19 residues in the CDR3. Trimming at V came to 1 base and at J to 0 bases, leaving 10 bases not matched to a gene. Per germline, CDR1 KGHSH and CDR2 LQKENI. The V gene is TRBV18, the J gene TRBJ2-3, with 10 bases lining up with TRBD2. Source: peripheral blood, taken on day 0 of MenACWY control vaccination. The clonotype was recovered from an adult in good health. The CDR3: CASSPLRASGGRSTDTQYF. CDR3 nucleotide sequence: TGTGCCAGCTCACCACTGAGGGCTAGCGGGGGAAGGAGCACAGATACGCAGTATTTT.